These 29 T cell receptor beta chains originate from one sample sequenced in a study of blood T cell repertoires in COVID-19. Produced via immunoSEQ multiplex PCR; TCRdb's table is partial and in-frame only. This repertoire shows around 95,000 clones, 85% to 90% found once; its top ten account for around 13%. The sequencing sample was made of peripheral blood. The source is a human donor in a cohort sampled during active COVID-19.

V is TRBV30 and J is TRBJ2-7; 8 bases match TRBD2. V lost 4 bases and J lost 3; bases outside the gene matches: 5. The CDR3 length is 13 residues. Germline loops: CDR1 GTSNPN, CDR2 SVGIG (reference sequence). CDR3: CAWKSGRVYEQYF. DNA of the CDR3: TGTGCCTGGAAGAGCGGGAGAGTCTACGAGCAGTACTTC.

V gene TRBV27 combines with J gene TRBJ1-3; TRBD1 matches at 9 bases. The CDR3 contains 17 residues. The V gene end was trimmed by 6 bases and the J gene end by 0 bases; junction bases not matched to a gene: 9. CDR1 and CDR2 from the germline V gene are MNHEY and SMNVEV (reference sequence). CDR3 amino acids: CASSPGQGLYSGNTIYF. The CDR3 DNA reads TGTGCCAGCAGCCCGGGACAGGGACTTTACTCTGGAAACACCATATATTTT.

The gene calls are TRBV6-5 and TRBJ2-3; no reliable D call. The germline CDR1 and CDR2 sequences are MNHEY and SVGAGI. The CDR3 runs 13 residues. Trimming pared 6 bases from V and 8 bases from J, leaving 15 bases between. CDR3: CASSPTAGGTQYF. As DNA, the CDR3 is TGTGCCAGCAGCCCGACTGCCGGCGGTACGCAGTATTTT.

The table lists this clone with a count of one. This chain joins TRBV2 and TRBJ1-1, with TRBD1 identical over 9 bases. The CDR3 has 15 residues. In germline, CDR1 is SNHLY, CDR2 FYNNEI. V lost 6 bases to trimming and J lost 4 bases; unmatched junction nucleotides: 9. CDR3 amino acids: CASRGTGRVSTEAFF. In DNA, the CDR3 is TGTGCCAGCAGGGGGACAGGGAGAGTAAGCACTGAAGCTTTCTTT.

J is TRBJ2-7 and V is TRBV7-2, with a tentative D call TRBD1 (6 bases). Germline CDR1 SGHTA, CDR2 FQGNSA. The CDR3 runs 14 residues. The V gene lost 3 bases and the J gene lost 4 bases, with 13 bases spanning the gap. The CDR3 DNA sequence: TGTGCCAGCAGCTTTAGTCAGGGGTCATACGAGCAGTACTTC. Translating it yields CASSFSQGSYEQYF. Full variable domain (remainder filled in from reference TRBV7-2 and TRBJ2-7): GAGVSQSPSNKVTEKGKDVELRCDPISGHTALYWYRQSLGQGLEFLIYFQGNSAPDKSGLPSDRFSAERTGGSVSTLTIQRTQQEDSAVYLCASSFSQGSYEQYFGPGTRLTVT.

This chain connects TRBV18 to TRBJ1-5; possible D gene TRBD1, 6 bases. This CDR3 spans 15 amino acids. Trimming took 0 bases from V and 4 from J, leaving 10 bases between them. CDR1 KGHSH and CDR2 LQKENI come from the germline V gene. The CDR3 coding sequence is TGTGCCAGCTCACCACCGGGGGGGCAAAATCAGCCCCAGCATTTT. Translation: CASSPPGGQNQPQHF. Full variable domain (rest looked up from reference TRBV18 and TRBJ1-5): NAGVMQNPRHLVRRRGQEARLRCSPMKGHSHVYWYRQLPEEGLKFMVYLQKENIIDESGMPKERFSAEFPKEGPSILRIQQVVRGDSAAYFCASSPPGGQNQPQHFGDGTRLSIL.

The chain has TRBV19 and TRBJ2-5; 9 nucleotides agree with TRBD1. The V gene end was trimmed by 5 bases and the J gene end by 5 bases; junction bases not matched to a gene: 12. Germline V gene lookup returns CDR1 LNHDA and CDR2 SQIVND (reference sequence). The CDR3 is 16 residues long. In nucleotides, the CDR3 is TGTGCCAGTAGTCCCACCGGGACAGGGAGTCTTGAGACCCAGTACTTC. This encodes CASSPTGTGSLETQYF.

J is TRBJ1-2 and V is TRBV6-6; D is perhaps TRBD1 (5 bases). The V gene lost 6 bases and the J gene lost 4 bases, with 15 bases spanning the gap. From germline, CDR1 is MNHNY and CDR2 SVGAGI (reference sequence). This CDR3 region has 14 residues. CDR3 residues: CASRFDSSFYGYTF. The CDR3 coding sequence is TGTGCCAGCAGATTCGACAGTTCATTCTATGGCTACACCTTC.

The rearrangement uses TRBV3-1 (or the pseudogene TRBV3-2) and TRBJ2-2, with D possibly TRBD2 on 6 matching bases. V was trimmed by 0 bases and J by 6 bases, leaving 17 bases between them. This CDR3 has 17 residues. In germline, CDR1 is LGHDT, CDR2 YNNKEL (reference sequence). The chain's CDR3 is CASSQDRGLGGSGELFF. In DNA form, the CDR3 reads TGTGCCAGCAGCCAAGATCGAGGGCTCGGAGGGTCCGGGGAGCTGTTTTTT.

This clone turned up a few times. The V and J genes are TRBV5-6 and TRBJ1-5; a weak D match, TRBD1 (5 bases). In germline, CDR1 is SGHDT, CDR2 YYEEEE. CDR3 length: 14 amino acids. Trimming took 0 bases from V and 3 from J, leaving 7 bases between them. The CDR3 DNA is TGTGCCAGCAGCTTGGGACAGTTCAATCAGCCCCAGCATTTT. Protein sequence: CASSLGQFNQPQHF.

This chain joins TRBV6-5 and TRBJ2-1; maybe TRBD1 (6 bases). In germline, CDR1 is MNHEY, CDR2 SVGAGI. This CDR3 is 15 amino acids long. The V end lost 3 bases, the J end lost 5 bases, and 14 bases lay between the germline ends. This CDR3 is CASSYRAAGDNEQFF. For the CDR3, the DNA is TGTGCCAGCAGTTATAGGGCGGCAGGGGACAATGAGCAGTTCTTC.

J is TRBJ1-2 and V is TRBV19; 10 bases fit TRBD1. The trim removed 5 bases at V and 8 bases at J, leaving 8 bases unmatched. Per the germline V gene, CDR1 is LNHDA and CDR2 is SQIVND (reference sequence). This CDR3 has 14 amino acids. CDR3 bases: TGTGCCAGTAGTGCCCGGGACAGGGGTCAAGGCTACACCTTC. Its protein product is CASSARDRGQGYTF. Full variable domain (outside the CDR3, taken from reference TRBV19 and TRBJ1-2): DGGITQSPKYLFRKEGQNVTLSCEQNLNHDAMYWYRQDPGQGLRLIYYSQIVNDFQKGDIAEGYSVSREKKESFPLTVTSAQKNPTAFYLCASSARDRGQGYTFGSGTRLTVV.

The rearrangement joins TRBV27 to TRBJ1-1; TRBD1 might be the D (5 bases). V lost 4 bases and J 1 base, leaving 10 bases between the germline ends. Germline V lookup: CDR1 MNHEY, CDR2 SMNVEV (reference sequence). The CDR3 spans 14 residues. CDR3 coding DNA: TGTGCCAGCAGTTCCCGGGACTCGAACACTGAAGCTTTCTTT. It specifies CASSSRDSNTEAFF.

This clone was detected only once. CDR3 in DNA: TGCGCCAGCAGCTTGGCACTAGCGGACCCTGAAGAGCAGTTCTTC. Protein: CASSLALADPEEQFF. The J gene is TRBJ2-1, the V gene TRBV5-1, with TRBD2 identical over 8 bases. CDR1 SGHRS and CDR2 YFSETQ come from the germline V gene. V lost 0 bases to trimming and J lost 10 bases; unmatched junction nucleotides: 9. The CDR3 extends over 15 amino acids.

This clone is a singleton in its sample. At the DNA level, this CDR3 is encoded by other sequences in the same sample as well. The chain combines TRBV5-1 with TRBJ2-3, with D unclear. CDR1 and CDR2 from the germline V gene are SGHRS and YFSETQ. Trimming pared 4 bases from V and 5 bases from J, leaving 5 bases between. This CDR3 has 11 amino acids. As DNA, the CDR3 is TGCGCCAGCAGCCTTCGAGATACGCAGTATTTT. It specifies CASSLRDTQYF.

This clone has a single count. The rearrangement uses TRBV18 and TRBJ2-6, with a possible D match to TRBD1 (6 bases). The CDR3 is made up of 14 amino acids. Germline V lookup: CDR1 KGHSH, CDR2 LQKENI. V gave up 5 bases and J gave up 3 bases, with 8 bases separating them. CDR3 nucleotides: TGTGCCAGCTCAACAGGGAGTGGGGCCAACGTCCTGACTTTC. Amino acids: CASSTGSGANVLTF.

This rearrangement joins TRBV28 to TRBJ1-2; D remains ambiguous. The V gene lost 8 bases and the J gene lost 4 bases, with 5 bases spanning the gap. CDR1 and CDR2 from the germline V gene are MDHEN and SYDVKM. The CDR3 has 10 amino acids. This CDR3 is CASGSYGYTF. The DNA for the CDR3 is TGTGCCAGCGGTAGCTATGGCTACACCTTC.

The rearrangement uses TRBV7-9 and TRBJ1-2; D is unclear. CDR3 length: 14 amino acids. CDR1 is SEHNR and CDR2 is FQNEAQ in the germline V gene (reference sequence). Trimming took off 5 bases at V and 2 bases at J, with 12 bases between the two ends. The CDR3 DNA follows: TGTGCCAGCAGCCCCTTTACTAACAACTATGGCTACACCTTC. Protein sequence: CASSPFTNNYGYTF.

The V gene is TRBV19, the J gene TRBJ1-3; D perhaps matches TRBD1 (5 bases). The V gene's germline CDR1 is LNHDA and CDR2 SQIVND (reference sequence). CDR3 size: 14 residues. V lost 8 bases and J 0 bases, leaving 11 bases between the germline ends. The CDR3 here is CASGAGSSGNTIYF. As DNA, the CDR3 is TGTGCCAGTGGGGCGGGGAGCTCTGGAAACACCATATATTTT.

This chain joins TRBV19 and TRBJ1-5; D not resolved. This CDR3 region has 13 residues. The germline V gene has CDR1 LNHDA and CDR2 SQIVND (reference sequence). V was pared by 6 bases and J by 5 bases, with 11 bases between. The CDR3 protein is CASSRSPDQPQHF. The CDR3 region has the DNA TGTGCCAGTAGCAGGTCCCCCGATCAGCCCCAGCATTTT.

The genes are TRBV7-2 and TRBJ2-3; TRBD2 aligns across 10 bases. Germline V gene lookup returns CDR1 SGHTA and CDR2 FQGNSA. Trimming cost V 8 bases and J 4 bases; bases outside gene matches: 9. CDR3 length equals 15 residues. The CDR3 DNA follows: TGTGCCAGCTCTTCGCTAGCGGGAGTATCAGATACGCAGTATTTT. Its protein is CASSSLAGVSDTQYF.

The rearrangement links TRBV30 to TRBJ1-3; 7 bases match TRBD1. The trim removed 2 bases at V and 7 bases at J, leaving 14 bases unmatched. Germline lookup yields CDR1 GTSNPN and CDR2 SVGIG (reference sequence). The length of the CDR3 is 16 residues. The CDR3 is CAWSTLGGKGGNTIYF. The CDR3 coding sequence is TGTGCCTGGAGTACTCTGGGGGGAAAAGGGGGCAACACCATATATTTT.

The chain couples TRBV6-6 to TRBJ2-3, with D possibly being TRBD2 (7 bases). Germline V CDR1 and CDR2: MNHNY, SVGAGI (reference sequence). The CDR3 has 15 residues. V was shortened by 5 bases and J by 2 bases, with 14 bases between the two germline ends. This CDR3 reads CASSDRGGHTDTQYF. In DNA form, the CDR3 reads TGTGCCAGCAGTGATAGGGGGGGTCACACAGATACGCAGTATTTT.

This clone was detected only a few times. Other DNA sequences in this specimen translate into the identical CDR3. This chain joins TRBV2 and TRBJ1-1; D uncertain. Between the trimmed V and J ends, which lost 6 bases and 3 bases, there was a span of 14 bases. CDR3 size: 14 residues. Germline values: CDR1 SNHLY, CDR2 FYNNEI. CDR3 DNA: TGTGCCAGCAGGGTCGGCGGGAGGGACACTGAAGCTTTCTTT. Translating gives CASRVGGRDTEAFF.

The chain employs TRBV18 and TRBJ1-3; possibly TRBD1 for D (6 bases). The germline V gene has CDR1 KGHSH and CDR2 LQKENI. Trimming stripped 2 bases from V and 0 bases from J, with 8 bases between. The CDR3 spans 15 residues. The CDR3 DNA follows: TGTGCCAGCTCACCAGGACAGAGCTCTGGAAACACCATATATTTT. It yields the protein CASSPGQSSGNTIYF.

The rearrangement links TRBV18 to TRBJ1-6, with TRBD1 matching 7 bases. CDR3 size: 13 residues. Germline values: CDR1 KGHSH, CDR2 LQKENI. J gave up 11 bases and V 2 bases, and 3 bases lay outside the gene matches. The CDR3 protein is CASSPDRVAPLHF. In DNA form, the CDR3 reads TGTGCCAGCTCACCAGACAGGGTTGCACCCCTCCACTTT.

The chain links TRBV2 to TRBJ1-2, with D uncertain. V lost 6 bases and J lost 5, with 7 bases in between. There are 11 residues in the CDR3. Germline CDR1 is SNHLY and CDR2 is FYNNEI. CDR3 amino acids: CASRSGYGYTF. DNA of the CDR3: TGTGCCAGCAGGTCGGGGTATGGCTACACCTTC. The full variable domain, with the rest looked up from reference TRBV2 and TRBJ1-2, is EPEVTQTPSHQVTQMGQEVILRCVPISNHLYFYWYRQILGQKVEFLVSFYNNEISEKSEIFDDQFSVERPDGSNFTLKIRSTKLEDSAMYFCASRSGYGYTFGSGTRLTVV.

The chain couples TRBV18 to TRBJ2-1; no definite D call. The germline V gene encodes CDR1 KGHSH and CDR2 LQKENI. V was shortened by 0 bases and J by 4 bases, with 7 bases between the two germline ends. There are 14 residues in the CDR3. In nucleotides, the CDR3 is TGTGCCAGCTCACCACCGACGGGTTACAATGAGCAGTTCTTC. Residues: CASSPPTGYNEQFF.

The table lists this clone with a few counts. This chain links TRBV3-1 (or the pseudogene TRBV3-2) with TRBJ2-7; 9 bases are a match to TRBD1. The CDR3 length is 14 residues. V was pared by 4 bases and J by 0 bases, with 1 base of the junction left unmatched. Germline V gene data show CDR1 as LGHDT and CDR2 as YNNKEL (reference sequence). Here the CDR3 reads CASSRGQGSYEQYF. The CDR3 nucleotides read TGTGCCAGCAGCCGGGGACAGGGCTCCTACGAGCAGTACTTC.